A selection of T cell receptor beta chains follows, all from one sample in a study of control samples from healthy donors and cancer patients. Some clones are missing from TCRdb's copy, which holds only in-frame ones; the method was immunoSEQ multiplex PCR. Of around 95,000 clones listed, around 85% were seen once; the top ten hold approximately 19%. The specimen sequenced was blood. These receptors originate from a man between 25 and 39 years old in good health. Each CDR3 is given with its conserved first and last residue. The D gene is left open where the match is weak. Only some rows state a clone size, as once, few, many or a class for expanded clones.

>.|TRBJ1-1|TRBV6-5|.
CASKGNGAEAFF
TGTGCCAGCAAGGGTAACGGGGCTGAAGCTTTCTTT
>.|TRBJ2-7|TRBV27|.
CASSFRPRGYEQYF
TGTGCCAGCAGTTTCCGGCCAAGGGGGTACGAGCAGTACTTC
>.|TRBJ1-6|TRBV9|.
CASSVNRNSPLHF
TGTGCCAGCAGCGTCAACAGGAATTCACCCCTCCACTTT
>.|TRBJ1-4|TRBV6-4|TRBD1
CASRTGGEASGEKLFF
TGTGCCAGCAGAACAGGGGGCGAGGCTTCGGGTGAAAAACTGTTTTTT
>few|TRBJ1-1|TRBV21-1|.
CASSRRRGLTEAFF
TGTGCCAGCAGCAGAAGGAGGGGGCTCACTGAAGCTTTCTTT
>.|TRBJ2-5|TRBV5-1|.
CASSSGGDRFSKTQYF
TGCGCCAGCAGCTCCGGGGGGGACAGGTTTTCGAAGACCCAGTACTTC
>few|TRBJ1-3|TRBV5-1|.
CASSPETTRSGNTIYF
TGCGCCAGCAGCCCTGAGACCACCCGCTCTGGAAACACCATATATTTT
>once|TRBJ1-1|TRBV5-8|TRBD1
CASSIGQGLSNTEAFF
TGTGCCAGCAGCATAGGACAGGGTTTATCGAACACTGAAGCTTTCTTT
>.|TRBJ2-2|TRBV6-6|TRBD1
CASSLYGQGAVGAPNTGELFF
TGTGCCAGCAGCCTATACGGACAGGGTGCCGTAGGTGCCCCTAACACCGGGGAGCTGTTTTTT
>few|TRBJ1-2|TRBV5-6|TRBD1
CASSLNRDRGSYGYTF
TGTGCCAGCAGCTTGAACCGGGACAGAGGGAGCTATGGCTACACCTTC
>.|TRBJ1-4|TRBV9|.
CASSVGAFNEKLFF
TGTGCCAGCAGCGTCGGGGCTTTCAATGAAAAACTGTTTTTT
>.|TRBJ2-2|TRBV5-8|.
CASSLSLTGLNTGELFF
TGTGCCAGCAGCCTCTCCCTTACAGGGCTGAACACCGGGGAGCTGTTTTTT
>.|TRBJ1-1|TRBV6-1|.
CASSEEVGHTEAFF
TGTGCCAGCAGTGAAGAAGTAGGGCACACTGAAGCTTTCTTT
>.|TRBJ1-1|TRBV2|.
CASSPEAFF
TGTGCCAGCAGCCCTGAAGCTTTCTTT
>.|TRBJ1-1|TRBV2|TRBD1
CASSEDRGTEAFF
TGTGCCAGCAGCGAGGACAGGGGCACTGAAGCTTTCTTT
>.|TRBJ1-6|TRBV28|.
CASSHDLLLNSPLHF
TGTGCCAGCAGTCATGACCTACTACTTAATTCACCCCTCCACTTT
>.|TRBJ2-6|TRBV6-5|.
CASSNSANVLTF
TGTGCCAGCAGTAACTCGGCCAACGTCCTGACTTTC
>once|TRBJ2-7|TRBV19|TRBD1
CASSISQGAIYEQYF
TGTGCCAGTAGTATCTCCCAGGGGGCGATCTACGAGCAGTACTTC
>many|TRBJ1-1|TRBV28|TRBD1
CASGDRVGTEAFF
TGTGCCAGTGGTGACAGGGTAGGGACTGAAGCTTTCTTT
>.|TRBJ1-2|TRBV27|.
CASSLSGLYGYTF
TGTGCCAGCAGTTTATCGGGTCTCTATGGCTACACCTTC
>.|TRBJ1-5|TRBV3-1/TRBV3-2|.
CASSPSHSGGRNQPQHF
TGTGCCAGCAGCCCGAGTCACTCGGGAGGTCGTAATCAGCCCCAGCATTTT
>.|TRBJ1-6|TRBV27|.
CASSFSRGVYNSPLHF
TGTGCCAGCAGTTTTTCGAGGGGGGTATATAATTCACCCCTCCACTTT
>once|TRBJ2-4|TRBV6-5|.
CASSYSGANIQYF
TGTGCCAGCAGTTACTCGGGGGCGAACATTCAGTACTTC
>.|TRBJ2-7|TRBV5-1|.
CASTPGGTGTSYEQYF
TGCGCCAGCACGCCGGGGGGGACAGGGACCTCCTACGAGCAGTACTTC
>.|TRBJ1-5|TRBV19|.
CASSILWTANQPQHF
TGTGCCAGTAGTATCCTCTGGACAGCCAATCAGCCCCAGCATTTT
>few|TRBJ2-3|TRBV5-1|TRBD2
CASSRIAGGPEDTQYF
TGCGCCAGCAGCAGAATAGCGGGGGGGCCCGAGGATACGCAGTATTTT
>.|TRBJ2-2|TRBV30|TRBD1
CAWRVTGGSGELFF
TGTGCCTGGAGAGTGACAGGGGGGTCCGGGGAGCTGTTTTTT
>.|TRBJ2-3|TRBV27|TRBD2
CASSLSLAGGTDTQYF
TGTGCCAGCAGTTTAAGCCTAGCGGGCGGCACAGATACGCAGTATTTT
>.|TRBJ1-1|TRBV6-5|TRBD1
CASSWTGRYTEAFF
TGTGCCAGCAGCTGGACAGGGCGCTACACTGAAGCTTTCTTT
>.|TRBJ1-1|TRBV6-1|.
CASSDRYGEAFF
TGTGCCAGCAGTGACAGGTACGGGGAAGCTTTCTTT
>.|TRBJ2-2|TRBV13|TRBD1
CASSSGQGAIGELFF
TGTGCCAGCAGCTCGGGACAGGGGGCTATCGGGGAGCTGTTTTTT
>.|TRBJ2-2|TRBV2|.
CASRLTNTGELFF
TGTGCCAGCAGACTCACGAACACCGGGGAGCTGTTTTTT
>.|TRBJ2-5|TRBV2|.
CASSEAQGLGGQETQYF
TGTGCCAGCAGCGAAGCGCAGGGACTGGGAGGACAAGAGACCCAGTACTTC
>.|TRBJ1-3|TRBV6-1|.
CASSEPGNTIYF
TGTGCCAGCAGTGAACCGGGAAACACCATATATTTT
>.|TRBJ1-2|TRBV2|TRBD1
CASRDTTGDSVYGYTF
TGTGCCAGCAGAGATACGACAGGGGACTCGGTCTATGGCTACACCTTC
>.|TRBJ1-6|TRBV3-1/TRBV3-2|TRBD1
CASSPGTGNSSPLHF
TGTGCCAGCAGCCCCGGGACAGGGAATAGTTCACCCCTCCACTTT
>.|TRBJ1-3|TRBV2|.
CASSLTYGNTIYF
TGTGCCAGCAGTTTGACATACGGAAACACCATATATTTT
>.|TRBJ1-4|TRBV19|.
CASSKGTGYLEKLFF
TGTGCCAGTAGCAAGGGGACTGGTTACTTAGAAAAACTGTTTTTT
>.|TRBJ1-2|TRBV6-5|.
CASSLGVEGLGYTF
TGTGCCAGCAGCCTCGGGGTGGAGGGGCTTGGCTACACCTTC
>.|TRBJ1-2|TRBV25-1|.
CASSEGLSVGYTF
TGTGCCAGCAGTGAAGGACTTTCGGTGGGCTACACCTTC
>.|TRBJ1-2|TRBV6-5|.
CASSLSRGREYGYTF
TGTGCCAGCAGTTTGTCAAGGGGGAGAGAATATGGCTACACCTTC
>.|TRBJ1-1|TRBV28|TRBD1
CASSLPGGVGTEAFF
TGTGCCAGCAGTTTACCAGGGGGAGTCGGGACTGAAGCTTTCTTT
>.|TRBJ1-5|TRBV19|TRBD1
CASSIFNPTTGPNQPQHF
TGTGCCAGTAGTATATTCAACCCGACGACAGGGCCGAATCAGCCCCAGCATTTT
>.|TRBJ1-6|TRBV27|.
CASSFSVYNSPLHF
TGTGCCAGCAGTTTTTCCGTATATAATTCACCCCTCCACTTT
>once|TRBJ2-2|TRBV2|TRBD2
CATGGAGRTGELFF
TGTGCCACGGGGGGGGCAGGGCGTACCGGGGAGCTGTTTTTT
>.|TRBJ1-6|TRBV5-6|.
CASSLLRGYSPLHF
TGTGCCAGCAGCTTGTTGAGAGGGTATTCACCCCTCCACTTT
>.|TRBJ1-1|TRBV6-5|.
CASLASGTTEAFF
TGTGCCAGCCTAGCCTCGGGGACCACTGAAGCTTTCTTT
>.|TRBJ2-7|TRBV5-1|TRBD1
CASRRLGQFYEQYF
TGCGCCAGCAGACGACTGGGACAGTTCTACGAGCAGTACTTC
>.|TRBJ2-2|TRBV25-1|TRBD1
CASSEGRQGRIHTGELFF
TGTGCCAGCAGTGAAGGCCGACAGGGGAGGATTCACACCGGGGAGCTGTTTTTT
>.|TRBJ1-5|TRBV5-6|TRBD1
CASSLTGGNQPQHF
TGTGCCAGCAGCCTAACAGGGGGCAATCAGCCCCAGCATTTT
>.|TRBJ1-4|TRBV27|TRBD1
CASSTGGEEKLFF
TGTGCCAGCAGCACAGGGGGCGAGGAAAAACTGTTTTTT
>.|TRBJ2-5|TRBV19|TRBD1
CASRSQGATETQYF
TGTGCCAGTAGATCCCAGGGGGCGACGGAGACCCAGTACTTC
>.|TRBJ1-4|TRBV5-1|.
CASSGAANEKLFF
TGCGCCAGCAGCGGGGCCGCTAATGAAAAACTGTTTTTT
>.|TRBJ2-5|TRBV27|.
CASSLGGAQGETQYF
TGTGCCAGCAGTTTAGGGGGGGCCCAAGGGGAGACCCAGTACTTC
>.|TRBJ1-6|TRBV5-5|TRBD1
CASSLGAGGNSPLHF
TGTGCCAGCAGCTTGGGGGCAGGGGGTAATTCACCCCTCCACTTT
>.|TRBJ1-2|TRBV28|.
CASSGSGALYGYTF
TGTGCCAGCAGTGGATCAGGGGCTCTCTATGGCTACACCTTC